This T cell receptor beta chain was observed in a study of cytomegalovirus exposure and HLA in healthy donors. PCR primers comprised 60 Vbeta and 13 Jbeta primers. In the original workflow: Later work found around 80 million unique TCR beta chains, with roughly 11 million shared. Generated by immunoSEQ multiplex PCR, the TCRdb table keeps only in-frame clones and is missing some. Clone size and V and J calls were adopted from that table, with D and trimming inferred from the DNA. The sample records fewer than 200,000 clones, more than 9.5% being singletons. Germline-derived CDR1 and CDR2 are MDHEN and SYDVKM. With 6 bases removed from V and 9 bases from J, the gap between germline ends came to 15 bases. The CDR3 is 13 amino acids. As concerns this clone: As yet, its antigen is unknown.

Study outcomes and limitations: Several of the most significant clusters appeared, in a later analysis, to be linked to common viral pathogens. Clonal expansion was found to be greater in HLA-associated TCR beta chains than in equally common others in a later analysis. Cytomegalovirus status was reportedly diagnosed by the classifier with high specificity and sensitivity.

Sequencing used PBMCs. This chain connects TRBV28 to TRBJ1-5, with a weak D call TRBD1 (6 bases). The receptor comes from a man aged 45-65 years in good health and CMV-seropositive. The CDR3 here is CASRPGVWRPQHF. In DNA, the CDR3 is TGTGCCAGCAGGCCAGGGGTTTGGCGGCCCCAGCATTTT.